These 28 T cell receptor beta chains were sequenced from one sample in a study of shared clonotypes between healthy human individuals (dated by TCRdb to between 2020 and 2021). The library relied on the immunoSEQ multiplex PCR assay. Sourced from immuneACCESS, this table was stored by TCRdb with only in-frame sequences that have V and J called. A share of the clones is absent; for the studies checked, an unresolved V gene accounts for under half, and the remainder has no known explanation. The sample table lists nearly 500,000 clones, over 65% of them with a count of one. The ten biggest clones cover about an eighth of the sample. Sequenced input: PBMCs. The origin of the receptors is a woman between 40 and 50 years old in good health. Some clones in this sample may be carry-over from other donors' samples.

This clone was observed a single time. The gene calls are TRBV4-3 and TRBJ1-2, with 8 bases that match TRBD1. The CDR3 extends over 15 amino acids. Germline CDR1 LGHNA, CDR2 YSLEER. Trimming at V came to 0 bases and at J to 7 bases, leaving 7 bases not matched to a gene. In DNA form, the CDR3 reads TGCGCCAGCAGCCAAGATCCACAGGGGGTTAGTGGCTACACCTTC. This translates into CASSQDPQGVSGYTF.

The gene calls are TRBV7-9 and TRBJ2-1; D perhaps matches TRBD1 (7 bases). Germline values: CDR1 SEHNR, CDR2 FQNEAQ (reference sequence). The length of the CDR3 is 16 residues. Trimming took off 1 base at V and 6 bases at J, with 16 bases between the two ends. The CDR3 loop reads CASSLGPGQGGNEQFF. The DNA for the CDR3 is TGTGCCAGCAGCTTAGGCCCCGGGCAGGGGGGCAATGAGCAGTTCTTC.

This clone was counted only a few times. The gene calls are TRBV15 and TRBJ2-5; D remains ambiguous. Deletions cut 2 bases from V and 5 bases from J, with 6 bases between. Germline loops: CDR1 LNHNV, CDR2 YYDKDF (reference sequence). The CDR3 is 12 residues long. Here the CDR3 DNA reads TGTGCCACCAGCAGATTACTGGAGACCCAGTACTTC. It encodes CATSRLLETQYF. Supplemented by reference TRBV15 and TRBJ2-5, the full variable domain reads DAMVIQNPRYQVTQFGKPVTLSCSQTLNHNVMYWYQQKSSQAPKLLFHYYDKDFNNEADTPDNFQSRRPNTSFCFLDIRSPGLGDTAMYLCATSRLLETQYFGPGTRLLVL.

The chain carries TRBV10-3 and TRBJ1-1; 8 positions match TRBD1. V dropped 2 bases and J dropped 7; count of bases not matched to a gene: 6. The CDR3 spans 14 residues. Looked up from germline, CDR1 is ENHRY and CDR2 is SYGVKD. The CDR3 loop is CAISERQGAHEAFF. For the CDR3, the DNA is TGTGCCATCAGTGAGCGGCAGGGGGCGCATGAAGCTTTCTTT.

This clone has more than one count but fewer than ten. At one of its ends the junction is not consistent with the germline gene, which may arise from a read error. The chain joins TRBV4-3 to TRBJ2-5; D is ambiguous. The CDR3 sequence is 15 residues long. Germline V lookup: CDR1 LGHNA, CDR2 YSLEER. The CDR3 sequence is CASSQRRDQQEAQYF. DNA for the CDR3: TGCGCCAGCAGCCAGCGACGTGATCAGCAAGAGGCCCAGTACTTC.

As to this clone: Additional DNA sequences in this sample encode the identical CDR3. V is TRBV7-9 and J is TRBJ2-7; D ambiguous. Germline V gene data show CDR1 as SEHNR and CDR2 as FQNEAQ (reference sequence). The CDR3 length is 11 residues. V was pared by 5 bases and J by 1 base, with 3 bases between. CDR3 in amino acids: CASSDSYEQYF. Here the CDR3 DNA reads TGTGCCAGCAGCGATTCCTACGAGCAGTACTTC.

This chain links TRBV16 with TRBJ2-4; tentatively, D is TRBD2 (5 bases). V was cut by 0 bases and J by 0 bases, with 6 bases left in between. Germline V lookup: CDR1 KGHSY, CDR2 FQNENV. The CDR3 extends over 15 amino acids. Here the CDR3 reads CASSQSRGAKNIQYF. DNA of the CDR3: TGTGCCAGCAGCCAATCACGGGGAGCCAAAAACATTCAGTACTTC. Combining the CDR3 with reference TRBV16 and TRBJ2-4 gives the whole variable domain GEEVAQTPKHLVRGEGQKAKLYCAPIKGHSYVFWYQQVLKNEFKFLISFQNENVFDETGMPKERFSAKCLPNSPCSLEIQATKLEDSAVYFCASSQSRGAKNIQYFGAGTRLSVL.

This CDR3 is CASSPTVSGGHEQYF. Written as DNA, the CDR3 is TGTGCCAGCAGCCCCACGGTGTCAGGGGGCCACGAGCAGTACTTC. The chain couples TRBV7-2 to TRBJ2-7; TRBD1 aligns across 8 bases. The CDR3 sequence is 15 residues long. Germline values: CDR1 SGHTA, CDR2 FQGNSA. V lost 5 bases, J lost 5 bases, and 11 bases stayed unmatched. The full variable domain, with the rest looked up from reference TRBV7-2 and TRBJ2-7, is GAGVSQSPSNKVTEKGKDVELRCDPISGHTALYWYRQSLGQGLEFLIYFQGNSAPDKSGLPSDRFSAERTGGSVSTLTIQRTQQEDSAVYLCASSPTVSGGHEQYFGPGTRLTVT.

The CDR3 nucleotides read TGTGCCAGCAAGCAAGGGACTGGGGTCCATCAGCCCCAGCATTTT. It yields the protein CASKQGTGVHQPQHF. The chain joins TRBV28 to TRBJ1-5; D may be TRBD1 (5 bases). From germline, CDR1 is MDHEN and CDR2 SYDVKM. This CDR3 spans 15 amino acids. Trimming took 7 bases from V and 5 from J, leaving 18 bases between them.

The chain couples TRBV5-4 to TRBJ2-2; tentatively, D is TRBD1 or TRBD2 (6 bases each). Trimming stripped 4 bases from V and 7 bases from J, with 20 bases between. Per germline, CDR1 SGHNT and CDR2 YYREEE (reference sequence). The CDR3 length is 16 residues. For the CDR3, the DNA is TGTGCCAGCAGCCCCCCCGGGGGCCCGGGGTACGGGGAGCTGTTTTTT. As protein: CASSPPGGPGYGELFF.

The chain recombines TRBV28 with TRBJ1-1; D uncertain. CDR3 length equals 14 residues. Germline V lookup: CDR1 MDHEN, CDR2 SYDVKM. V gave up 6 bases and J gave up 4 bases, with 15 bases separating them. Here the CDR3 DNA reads TGTGCCAGCAGGCCACCCCTGGGTGGCACTGAAGCTTTCTTT. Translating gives CASRPPLGGTEAFF.

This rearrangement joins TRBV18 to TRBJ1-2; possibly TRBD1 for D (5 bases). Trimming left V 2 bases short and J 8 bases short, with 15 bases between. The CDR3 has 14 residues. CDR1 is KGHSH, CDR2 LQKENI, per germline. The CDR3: CASSPAITGGGYTF. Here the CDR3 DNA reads TGTGCCAGCTCACCAGCAATCACTGGGGGGGGCTACACCTTC.

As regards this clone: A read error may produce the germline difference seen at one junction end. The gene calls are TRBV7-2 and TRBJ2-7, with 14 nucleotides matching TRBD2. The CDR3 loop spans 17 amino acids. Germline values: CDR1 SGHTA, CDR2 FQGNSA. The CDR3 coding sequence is TGTGCCAGTAGCTTGGGACTAGCGGGAGCTAAGTTGGACGAGCAGTACTTC. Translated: CASSLGLAGAKLDEQYF.

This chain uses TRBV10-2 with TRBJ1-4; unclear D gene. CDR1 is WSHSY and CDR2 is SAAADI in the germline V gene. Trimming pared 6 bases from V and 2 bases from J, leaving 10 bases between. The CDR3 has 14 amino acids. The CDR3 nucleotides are TGCGCCAGCAGAGTAAGCCTCACTAATGAAAAACTGTTTTTT. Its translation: CASRVSLTNEKLFF.

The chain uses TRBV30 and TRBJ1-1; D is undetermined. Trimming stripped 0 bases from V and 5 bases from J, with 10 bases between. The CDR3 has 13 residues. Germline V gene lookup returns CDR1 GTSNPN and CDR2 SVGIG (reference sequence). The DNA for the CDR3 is TGTGCCTGGAGTGTTTCTGAGAGTACTGAAGCTTTCTTT. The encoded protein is CAWSVSESTEAFF.

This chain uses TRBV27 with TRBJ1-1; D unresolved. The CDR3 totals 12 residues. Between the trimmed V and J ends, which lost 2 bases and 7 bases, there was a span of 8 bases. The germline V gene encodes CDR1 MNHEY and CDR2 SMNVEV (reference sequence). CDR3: CASSLPGLEAFF. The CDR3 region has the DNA TGTGCCAGCAGTTTACCGGGCCTTGAAGCTTTCTTT.

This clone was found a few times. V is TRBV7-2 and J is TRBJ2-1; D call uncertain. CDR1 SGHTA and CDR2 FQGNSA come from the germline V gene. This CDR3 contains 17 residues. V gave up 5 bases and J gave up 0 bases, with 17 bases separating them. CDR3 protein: CASSPEVGWDSYNEQFF. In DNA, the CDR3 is TGTGCCAGCAGCCCCGAGGTGGGTTGGGACTCCTACAATGAGCAGTTCTTC.

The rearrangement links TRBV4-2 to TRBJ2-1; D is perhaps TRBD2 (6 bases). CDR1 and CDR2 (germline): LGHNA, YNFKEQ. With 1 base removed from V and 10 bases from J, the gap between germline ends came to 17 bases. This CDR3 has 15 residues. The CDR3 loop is CASSQGLARVSEQFF. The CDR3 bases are TGTGCCAGCAGCCAAGGCCTAGCGAGAGTAAGCGAGCAGTTCTTC.

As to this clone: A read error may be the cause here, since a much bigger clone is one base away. The CDR3 region has the DNA TGTGCCAGCAGCTTATATTCCCGAGTTCCTTACAATGAGCAGTTCTTC. Translation gives CASSLYSRVPYNEQFF. The J gene is TRBJ2-1, the V gene TRBV7-2; D unresolved. V lost 2 bases and J 4 bases, leaving 15 bases between the germline ends. CDR1 is SGHTA and CDR2 is FQGNSA in the germline V gene. The CDR3 has 16 amino acids.

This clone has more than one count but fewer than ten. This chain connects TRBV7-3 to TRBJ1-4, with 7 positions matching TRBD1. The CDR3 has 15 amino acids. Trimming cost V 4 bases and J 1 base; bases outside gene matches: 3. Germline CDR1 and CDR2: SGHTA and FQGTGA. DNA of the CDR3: TGTGCCAGCAGCTCAGGGGGGGAAACTAATGAAAAACTGTTTTTT. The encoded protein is CASSSGGETNEKLFF.

Here the CDR3 DNA reads TGTGCCAGCAGTTTTTCGGACCAAGAGACCCAGTACTTC. Translated, it gives CASSFSDQETQYF. This sequence joins TRBV27 and TRBJ2-5; no firm D call. The CDR3 extends over 13 amino acids. V lost 3 bases and J lost 0, with 5 bases in between. Germline values: CDR1 MNHEY, CDR2 SMNVEV (reference sequence).

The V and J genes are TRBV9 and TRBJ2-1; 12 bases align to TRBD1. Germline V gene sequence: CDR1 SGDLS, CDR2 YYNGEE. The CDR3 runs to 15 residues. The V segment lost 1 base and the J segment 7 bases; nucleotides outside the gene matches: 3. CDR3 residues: CASSVRDRGQNEQFF. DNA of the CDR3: TGTGCCAGCAGCGTACGGGACAGGGGGCAAAATGAGCAGTTCTTC.

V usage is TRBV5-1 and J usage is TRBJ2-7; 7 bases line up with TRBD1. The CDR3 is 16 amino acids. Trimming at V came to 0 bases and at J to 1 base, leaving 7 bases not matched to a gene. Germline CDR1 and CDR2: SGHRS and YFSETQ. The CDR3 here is CASSLGGRRGSYEQYF. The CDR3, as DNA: TGCGCCAGCAGCTTGGGTGGTCGCAGGGGGTCCTACGAGCAGTACTTC.

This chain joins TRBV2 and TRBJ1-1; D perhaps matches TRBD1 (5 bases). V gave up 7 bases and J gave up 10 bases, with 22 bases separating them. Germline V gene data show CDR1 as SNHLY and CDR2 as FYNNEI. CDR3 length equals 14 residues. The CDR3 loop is CASTSEGPPIGAFF. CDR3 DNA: TGTGCCAGCACCTCTGAGGGACCCCCCATCGGAGCTTTCTTT. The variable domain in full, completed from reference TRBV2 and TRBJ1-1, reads EPEVTQTPSHQVTQMGQEVILRCVPISNHLYFYWYRQILGQKVEFLVSFYNNEISEKSEIFDDQFSVERPDGSNFTLKIRSTKLEDSAMYFCASTSEGPPIGAFFGQGTRLTVV.

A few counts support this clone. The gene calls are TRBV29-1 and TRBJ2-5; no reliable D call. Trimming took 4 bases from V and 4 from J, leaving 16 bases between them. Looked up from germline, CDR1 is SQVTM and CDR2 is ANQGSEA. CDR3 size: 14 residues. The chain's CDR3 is CSVGSQAMGETQYF. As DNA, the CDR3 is TGCAGCGTTGGTTCCCAAGCCATGGGAGAGACCCAGTACTTC.

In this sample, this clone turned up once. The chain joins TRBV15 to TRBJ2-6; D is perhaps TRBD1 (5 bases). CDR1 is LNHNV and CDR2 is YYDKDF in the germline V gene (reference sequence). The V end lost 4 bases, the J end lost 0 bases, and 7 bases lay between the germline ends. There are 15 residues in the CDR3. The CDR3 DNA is TGTGCCACCAGCATCGACAGCTCTGGGGCCAACGTCCTGACTTTC. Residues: CATSIDSSGANVLTF.

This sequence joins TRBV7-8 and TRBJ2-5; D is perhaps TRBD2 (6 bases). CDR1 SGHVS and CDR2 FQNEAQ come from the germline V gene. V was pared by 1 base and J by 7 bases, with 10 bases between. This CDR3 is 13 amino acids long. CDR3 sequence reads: CASSLDEGGTQYF. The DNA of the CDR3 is TGTGCCAGCAGCTTAGATGAGGGAGGGACCCAGTACTTC.

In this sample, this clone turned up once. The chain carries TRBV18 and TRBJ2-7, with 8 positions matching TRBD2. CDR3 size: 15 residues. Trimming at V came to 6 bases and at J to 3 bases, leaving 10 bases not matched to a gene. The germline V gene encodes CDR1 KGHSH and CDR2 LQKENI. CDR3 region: CASSPSGGSDYEQYF. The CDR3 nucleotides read TGTGCCAGCTCGCCCTCGGGGGGGAGTGACTACGAGCAGTACTTC.